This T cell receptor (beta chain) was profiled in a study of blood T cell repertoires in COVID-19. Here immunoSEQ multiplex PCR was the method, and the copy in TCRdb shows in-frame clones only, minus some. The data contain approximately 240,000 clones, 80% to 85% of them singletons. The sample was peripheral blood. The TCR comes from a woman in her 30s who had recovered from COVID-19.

The chain's CDR3 is CASSVTSGRTYEQYF. CDR3 DNA: TGTGCCAGCAGCGTTACTAGCGGGAGAACCTACGAGCAGTACTTC. This chain links TRBV5-4 with TRBJ2-7; TRBD2 aligns across 11 bases. V lost 4 bases and J lost 2; bases outside the gene matches: 5. Germline-derived CDR1 and CDR2 are SGHNT and YYREEE (reference sequence). CDR3 size: 15 residues.